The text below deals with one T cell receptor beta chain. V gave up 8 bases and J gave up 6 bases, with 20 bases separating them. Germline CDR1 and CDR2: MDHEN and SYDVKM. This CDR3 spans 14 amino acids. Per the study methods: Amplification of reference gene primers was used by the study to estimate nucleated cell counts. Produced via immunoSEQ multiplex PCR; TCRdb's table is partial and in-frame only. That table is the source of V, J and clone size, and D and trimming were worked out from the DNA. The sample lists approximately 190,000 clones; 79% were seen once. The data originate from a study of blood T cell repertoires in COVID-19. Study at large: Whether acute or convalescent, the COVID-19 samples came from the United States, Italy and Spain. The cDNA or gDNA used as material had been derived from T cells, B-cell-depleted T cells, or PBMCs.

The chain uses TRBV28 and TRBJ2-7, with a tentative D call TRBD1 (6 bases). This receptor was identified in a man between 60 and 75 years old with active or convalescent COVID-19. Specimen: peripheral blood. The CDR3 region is CASYPGGESSEQYF. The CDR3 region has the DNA TGTGCCAGCTATCCTGGGGGCGAGAGTAGCGAGCAGTACTTC.